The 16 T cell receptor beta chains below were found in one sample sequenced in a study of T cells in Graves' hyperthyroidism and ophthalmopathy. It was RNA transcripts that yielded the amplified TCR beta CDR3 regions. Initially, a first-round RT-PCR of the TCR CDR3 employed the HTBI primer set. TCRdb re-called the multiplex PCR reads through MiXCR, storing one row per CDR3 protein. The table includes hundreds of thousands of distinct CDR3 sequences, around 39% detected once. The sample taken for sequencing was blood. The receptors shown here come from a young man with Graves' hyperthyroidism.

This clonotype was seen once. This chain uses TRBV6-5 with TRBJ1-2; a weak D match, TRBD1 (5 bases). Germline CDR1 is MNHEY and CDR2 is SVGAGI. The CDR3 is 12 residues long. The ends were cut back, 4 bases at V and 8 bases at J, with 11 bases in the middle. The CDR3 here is CASSLGKGGYTF. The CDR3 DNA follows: TGTGCCAGCAGTTTGGGGAAGGGGGGCTACACCTTC.

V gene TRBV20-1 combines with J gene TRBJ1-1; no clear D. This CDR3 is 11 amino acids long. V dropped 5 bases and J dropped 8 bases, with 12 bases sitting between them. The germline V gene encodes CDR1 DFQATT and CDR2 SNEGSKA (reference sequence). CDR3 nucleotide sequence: TGCAGTGCTTTACAGTCGGCCGAAGCTTTCTTT. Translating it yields CSALQSAEAFF.

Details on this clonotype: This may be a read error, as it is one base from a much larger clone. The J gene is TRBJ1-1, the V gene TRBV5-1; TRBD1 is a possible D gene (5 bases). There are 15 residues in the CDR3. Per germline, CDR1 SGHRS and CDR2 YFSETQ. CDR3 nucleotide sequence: TGCGCCAGCAGCTTGAATGACAGAGGTAACACTGGAGCTTTCTTT. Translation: CASSLNDRGNTGAFF.

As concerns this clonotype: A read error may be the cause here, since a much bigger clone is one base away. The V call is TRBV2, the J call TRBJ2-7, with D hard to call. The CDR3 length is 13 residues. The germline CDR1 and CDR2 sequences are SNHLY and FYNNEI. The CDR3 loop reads CASSWASSYEQHF. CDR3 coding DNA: TGTGCCAGCAGTTGGGCATCCTCCTACGAGCAGCACTTC. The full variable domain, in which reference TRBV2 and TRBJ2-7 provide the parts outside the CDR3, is EPEVTQTPSHQVTQMGQEVILRCVPISNHLYFYWYRQILGQKVEFLVSFYNNEISEKSEIFDDQFSVERPDGSNFTLKIRSTKLEDSAMYFCASSWASSYEQHFGPGTRLTVT.

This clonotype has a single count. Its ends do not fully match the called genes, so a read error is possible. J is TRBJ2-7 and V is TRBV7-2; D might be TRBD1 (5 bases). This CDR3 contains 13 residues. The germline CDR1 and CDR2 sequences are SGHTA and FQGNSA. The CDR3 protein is CASSKSDSYEQYF. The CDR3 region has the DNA TGCGCCAGCAGCAAATCTGACAGCTACGAGCAGTACTTC.

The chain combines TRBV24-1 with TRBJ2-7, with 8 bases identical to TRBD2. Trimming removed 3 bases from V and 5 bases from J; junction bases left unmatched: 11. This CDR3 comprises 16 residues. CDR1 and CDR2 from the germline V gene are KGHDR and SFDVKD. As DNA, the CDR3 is TGTGCCACCAGTGATGCCCCAGGGCAGCGGGGGAACGAGCAGTACTTC. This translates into CATSDAPGQRGNEQYF.

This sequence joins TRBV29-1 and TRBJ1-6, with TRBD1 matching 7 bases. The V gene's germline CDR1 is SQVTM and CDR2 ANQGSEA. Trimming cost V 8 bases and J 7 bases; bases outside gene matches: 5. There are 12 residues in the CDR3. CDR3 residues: CSTGTANSPLHF. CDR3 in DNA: TGCAGCACCGGGACAGCCAATTCACCCCTCCACTTT.

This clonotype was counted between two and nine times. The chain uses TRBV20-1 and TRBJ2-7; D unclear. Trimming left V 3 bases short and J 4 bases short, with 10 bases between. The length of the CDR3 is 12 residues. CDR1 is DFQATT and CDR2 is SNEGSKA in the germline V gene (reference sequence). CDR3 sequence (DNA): TGCAGTGCTAGTCACGCTGCGTACGAGCAGTACTTC. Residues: CSASHAAYEQYF.

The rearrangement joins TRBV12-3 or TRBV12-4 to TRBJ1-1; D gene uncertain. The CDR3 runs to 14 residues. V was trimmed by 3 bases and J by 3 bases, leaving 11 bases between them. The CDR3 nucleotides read TGTGCCAGCAGTTTCGGCAGTATATACACTGAAGCTTTCTTT. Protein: CASSFGSIYTEAFF.

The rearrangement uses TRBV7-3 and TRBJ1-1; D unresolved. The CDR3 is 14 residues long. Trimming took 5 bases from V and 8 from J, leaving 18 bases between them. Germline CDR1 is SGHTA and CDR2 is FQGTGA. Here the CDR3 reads CASSLTHSGTEAFF. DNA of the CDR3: TGTGCCAGCAGCCTCACCCACAGCGGCACCGAAGCTTTCTTT.

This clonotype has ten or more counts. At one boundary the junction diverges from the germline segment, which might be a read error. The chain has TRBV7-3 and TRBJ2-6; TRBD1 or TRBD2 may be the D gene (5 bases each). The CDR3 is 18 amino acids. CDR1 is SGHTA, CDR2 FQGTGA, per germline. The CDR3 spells CASSLQVVGTSAANVLTF. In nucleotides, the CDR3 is TGTGCCAGCAGCTTACAGGTTGTAGGGACCTCTGCGGCCAACGTCCTGACTTTC.

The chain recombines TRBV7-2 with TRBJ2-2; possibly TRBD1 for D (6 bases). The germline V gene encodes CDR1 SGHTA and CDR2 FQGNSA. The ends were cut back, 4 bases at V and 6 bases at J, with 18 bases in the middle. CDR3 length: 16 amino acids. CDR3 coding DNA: TGTGCCAGCAGCTCCTTCGCAGGGGTGGGGGCCGGGGAGCTGTTTTTT. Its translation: CASSSFAGVGAGELFF.

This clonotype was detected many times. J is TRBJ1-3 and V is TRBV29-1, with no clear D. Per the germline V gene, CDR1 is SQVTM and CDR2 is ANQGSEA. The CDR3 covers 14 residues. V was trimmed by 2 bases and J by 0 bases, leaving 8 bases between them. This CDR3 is CSVEPWSSGNTIYF. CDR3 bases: TGCAGCGTTGAACCTTGGAGCTCTGGAAACACCATATATTTT. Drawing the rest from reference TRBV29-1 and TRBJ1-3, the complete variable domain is SAVISQKPSRDICQRGTSLTIQCQVDSQVTMMFWYRQQPGQSLTLIATANQGSEATYESGFVIDKFPISRPNLTFSTLTVSNMSPEDSSIYLCSVEPWSSGNTIYFGEGSWLTVV.

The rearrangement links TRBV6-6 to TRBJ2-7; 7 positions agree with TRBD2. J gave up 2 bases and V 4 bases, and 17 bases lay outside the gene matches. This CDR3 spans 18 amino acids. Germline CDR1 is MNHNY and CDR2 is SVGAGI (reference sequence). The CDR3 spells CASSSTLLGGPTTYEQYF. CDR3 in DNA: TGTGCCAGCAGTTCCACCCTCCTGGGAGGGCCCACCACCTACGAGCAGTACTTC.

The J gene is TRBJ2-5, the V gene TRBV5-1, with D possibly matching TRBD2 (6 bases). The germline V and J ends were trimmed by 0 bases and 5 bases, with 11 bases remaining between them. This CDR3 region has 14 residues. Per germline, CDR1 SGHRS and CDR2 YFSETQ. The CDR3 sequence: CASSLGASGETQYF. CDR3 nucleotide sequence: TGCGCCAGCAGCTTGGGGGCCAGCGGGGAGACCCAGTACTTC.

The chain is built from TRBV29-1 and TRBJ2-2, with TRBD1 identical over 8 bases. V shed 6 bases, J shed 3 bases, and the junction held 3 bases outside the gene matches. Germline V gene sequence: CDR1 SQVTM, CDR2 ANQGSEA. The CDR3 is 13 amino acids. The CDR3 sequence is CSVTTGDTGELFF. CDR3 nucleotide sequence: TGCAGCGTGACGACAGGGGACACCGGGGAGCTGTTTTTT.